What follows is one TCR beta chain and its context. This entry comes from a study of siplizumab effects on memory and regulatory T cells. Germline V lookup: CDR1 MGHDK, CDR2 SYGVNS. This CDR3 has 14 amino acids. Unmatched junction bases numbered 4, after V lost 6 bases and J lost 2 bases. This table comes from immunoSEQ multiplex PCR, and its TCRdb copy is limited to in-frame clones, with some not included. The sample lists around 87,000 clones, around 89% occurring once. The receptor's source is a human donor in good health. The chain is built from TRBV25-1 and TRBJ2-7, with 10 bases aligning to TRBD1. The sequencing input was CD4+ T cells sorted from blood. CDR3 nucleotide sequence: TGTGCCAGCAGGGGGACAGGGGCTACCTACGAGCAGTACTTC. It encodes CASRGTGATYEQYF.